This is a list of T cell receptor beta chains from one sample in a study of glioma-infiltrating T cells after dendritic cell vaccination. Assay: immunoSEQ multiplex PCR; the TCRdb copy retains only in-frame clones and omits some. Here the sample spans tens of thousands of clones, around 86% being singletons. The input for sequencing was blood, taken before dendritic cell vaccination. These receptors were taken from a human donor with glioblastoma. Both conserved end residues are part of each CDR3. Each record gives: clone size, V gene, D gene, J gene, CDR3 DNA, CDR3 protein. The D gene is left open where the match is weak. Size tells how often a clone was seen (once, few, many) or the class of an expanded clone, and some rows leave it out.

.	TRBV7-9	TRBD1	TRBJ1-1	TGTGCCAGCAGCCTCGACAGGGGGCAAGCTTTCTTT	CASSLDRGQAFF
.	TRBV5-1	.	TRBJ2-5	TGCGCCAGCAGCTTGGGACTAGAGGAGACCCAGTACTTC	CASSLGLEETQYF
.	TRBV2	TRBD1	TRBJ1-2	TGTGCCAGTCGACAGGGCCGGACTTACTATGGCTACACCTTC	CASRQGRTYYGYTF
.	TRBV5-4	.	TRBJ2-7	TGTGCCAGCAGAAGTGACAGCTACGAGCAGTACTTC	CASRSDSYEQYF
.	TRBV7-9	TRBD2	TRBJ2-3	TGTGCCAGCAGCTTAGGGGCTAGCGGGGACACAGATACGCAGTATTTT	CASSLGASGDTDTQYF
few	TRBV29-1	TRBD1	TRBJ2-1	TGCAGCGCCCAGGCGGGACAGGGTAACAATGAGCAGTTCTTC	CSAQAGQGNNEQFF
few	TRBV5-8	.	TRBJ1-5	TGTGCCAGCAGCCAGCGGGGGCCGGGGGGCAATCAGCCCCAGCATTTT	CASSQRGPGGNQPQHF
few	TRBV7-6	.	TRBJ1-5	TGTGCCAGCAGCTTACAGGGAGGAGGTCAGCCCCAGCATTTT	CASSLQGGGQPQHF
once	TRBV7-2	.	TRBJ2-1	TGTGCCAGCAGCTTACAGGACAATGCCTACAATGAGCAGTTCTTC	CASSLQDNAYNEQFF
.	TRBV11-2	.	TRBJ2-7	TGTGCCAGCAGCTTCTTATCTACGGTTGTGGAGCAGTACTTC	CASSFLSTVVEQYF
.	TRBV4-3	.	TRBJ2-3	TGCGCCAGCAGCCAAGAACCCCCGGGTAGCGGTGCAGATACGCAGTATTTT	CASSQEPPGSGADTQYF
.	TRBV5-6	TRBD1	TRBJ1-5	TGTGCCAGCAGCCCAGGGACAGGCAATCAGCCCCAGCATTTT	CASSPGTGNQPQHF
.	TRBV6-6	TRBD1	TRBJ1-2	TGTGCCAGCAACTACAGGGGTGACTATGGCTACACCTTC	CASNYRGDYGYTF
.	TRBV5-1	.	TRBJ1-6	TGCGCCAGCAGCTTGTTTTCTGGTACAGGACCCGGATCTAATTCACCCCTCCACTTT	CASSLFSGTGPGSNSPLHF
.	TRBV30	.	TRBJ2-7	TGTGCCGGCCACTACGAGCAGTACTTC	CAGHYEQYF
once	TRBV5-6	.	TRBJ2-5	TGTGCCAGCAGCGACGGGTCGTACCAAGAGACCCAGTACTTC	CASSDGSYQETQYF
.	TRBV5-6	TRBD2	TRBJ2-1	TGTGCCAGCAGCAGCGGGGCGGCCCACAATGAGCAGTTCTTC	CASSSGAAHNEQFF
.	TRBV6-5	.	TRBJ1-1	TGTGCCAGCAGCTCGATAGGGCAGGGGCCCACTGAAGCTTTCTTT	CASSSIGQGPTEAFF
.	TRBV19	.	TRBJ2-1	TGTGCCAGTAGTATAGTTCGGTCGAGAGTACAGTTCTTC	CASSIVRSRVQFF
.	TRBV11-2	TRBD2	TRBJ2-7	TGTGCCAGCAGCTCACTTGGCGGGAGCTCCTACGAGCAGTACTTC	CASSSLGGSSYEQYF
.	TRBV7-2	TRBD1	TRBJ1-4	TGTGCCAGCACAGGACAGGGTTCCGTCGAAAAACTGTTTTTT	CASTGQGSVEKLFF
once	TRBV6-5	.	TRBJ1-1	TGTGCCACCCAGGAGGGAGCCACTGAAGCTTTCTTT	CATQEGATEAFF
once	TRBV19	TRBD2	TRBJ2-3	TGTGCCAGTAGTACCGGACTAGCGGGGAAGATAGATACGCAGTATTTT	CASSTGLAGKIDTQYF
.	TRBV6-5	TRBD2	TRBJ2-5	TGTGCCAGCAGGGATAGCGGGGGGTTGGAGACCCAGTACTTC	CASRDSGGLETQYF